The 30 T cell receptor beta chains reported below all come from one sample, sequenced in a study of T cell responses to AZD1222 COVID-19 vaccine. Only in-frame clones appear in the TCRdb table, and some are missing; sequencing was by immunoSEQ multiplex PCR. The sample lists some 110,000 clones; 85% to 90% were seen once. The sequences come from peripheral blood, collected on day 0 of AZD1222 vaccination. These receptor sequences come from an adult in good health.

V is TRBV4-3 and J is TRBJ2-7; 8 nucleotides agree with TRBD1. The V gene end was trimmed by 4 bases and the J gene end by 2 bases; junction bases not matched to a gene: 7. Germline lookup yields CDR1 LGHNA and CDR2 YSLEER. This CDR3 contains 15 residues. The CDR3 coding sequence is TGCGCCAGCAGCCCGAACAGGGGGATCCCCTACGAGCAGTACTTC. Its protein is CASSPNRGIPYEQYF.

The chain uses TRBV7-9 and TRBJ1-4, with 8 positions matching TRBD1. Germline values: CDR1 SEHNR, CDR2 FQNEAQ (reference sequence). CDR3 length equals 15 residues. Trimming removed 5 bases from V and 8 bases from J; junction bases left unmatched: 10. CDR3 amino acids: CASSPGAGGGEKLFF. The CDR3 DNA reads as TGTGCCAGCAGCCCTGGGGCAGGGGGCGGGGAAAAACTGTTTTTT. The full variable domain, rest sourced from reference TRBV7-9 and TRBJ1-4, is DTGVSQNPRHKITKRGQNVTFRCDPISEHNRLYWYRQTLGQGPEFLTYFQNEAQLEKSRLLSDRFSAERPKGSFSTLEIQRTEQGDSAMYLCASSPGAGGGEKLFFGSGTQLSVL.

The rearrangement joins TRBV7-3 to TRBJ1-3; D is undetermined. Germline V gives CDR1 SGHTA, CDR2 FQGTGA. This CDR3 contains 14 residues. The chain's CDR3 is CASGPSSIGNTIYF. CDR3 coding DNA: TGTGCGTCCGGACCCTCGTCGATCGGAAACACCATATATTTT.

This chain links TRBV5-1 with TRBJ2-3, with D possibly being TRBD1 (6 bases). The V end lost 0 bases, the J end lost 5 bases, and 13 bases lay between the germline ends. The CDR3 length is 15 residues. Germline lookup yields CDR1 SGHRS and CDR2 YFSETQ. CDR3 coding DNA: TGCGCCAGCAGCTTGGGGCAGGGGAGAGGAGATACGCAGTATTTT. It yields the protein CASSLGQGRGDTQYF.

The rearrangement links TRBV28 to TRBJ2-3, with D unresolved. CDR3 size: 12 residues. The V and J ends lost 6 bases and 5 bases respectively, with 9 bases between them. The germline gives CDR1 MDHEN, CDR2 SYDVKM. This chain's CDR3 is CASRAPEDTQYF. CDR3 sequence (DNA): TGTGCCAGCAGGGCCCCCGAAGATACGCAGTATTTT.

This clone was detected only once. The rearrangement uses TRBV4-2 and TRBJ1-1, with D uncertain. The ends were cut back, 1 base at V and 0 bases at J, with 12 bases in the middle. CDR1 and CDR2 from the germline V gene are LGHNA and YNFKEQ. The CDR3 sequence is 16 residues long. The CDR3, as DNA: TGTGCCAGCAGCCAAGCCTTGGGGAACATGAACACTGAAGCTTTCTTT. Its protein product is CASSQALGNMNTEAFF.

The gene calls are TRBV27 and TRBJ2-1, with 9 positions matching TRBD2. Germline CDR1 is MNHEY and CDR2 is SMNVEV (reference sequence). The CDR3 is made up of 15 amino acids. V dropped 3 bases and J dropped 4; count of bases not matched to a gene: 4. CDR3 sequence reads: CASSLPTSGYNEQFF. CDR3 in DNA: TGTGCCAGCAGTTTGCCGACTAGCGGTTACAATGAGCAGTTCTTC.

CDR3 DNA: TGTGCCAGCGAGTCAGGGGGGAGCAATCAGCCCCAGCATTTT. This sequence encodes CASESGGSNQPQHF. This chain links TRBV6-6 with TRBJ1-5, with 7 bases identical to TRBD1. CDR1 and CDR2 (germline): MNHNY, SVGAGI (reference sequence). V was pared by 8 bases and J by 1 base, with 5 bases of the junction left unmatched. CDR3 length: 14 amino acids.

V is TRBV19 and J is TRBJ1-4; D is unclear. This CDR3 spans 14 amino acids. V dropped 3 bases and J dropped 5 bases, with 10 bases sitting between them. The germline gives CDR1 LNHDA, CDR2 SQIVND (reference sequence). This CDR3 is CASSMAGNNEKLFF. Written as DNA, the CDR3 is TGTGCCAGTAGTATGGCGGGGAACAATGAAAAACTGTTTTTT. Full variable domain (missing parts from reference TRBV19 and TRBJ1-4): DGGITQSPKYLFRKEGQNVTLSCEQNLNHDAMYWYRQDPGQGLRLIYYSQIVNDFQKGDIAEGYSVSREKKESFPLTVTSAQKNPTAFYLCASSMAGNNEKLFFGSGTQLSVL.

This chain links TRBV11-2 with TRBJ1-2, with D unclear. This CDR3 contains 11 residues. Looked up from germline, CDR1 is SGHAT and CDR2 is FQNNGV. Trimming removed 6 bases at V and 8 bases at J, with 10 bases between. The chain's CDR3 is CASSSLGGYTF. In DNA, the CDR3 is TGTGCCAGCAGTTCTTTAGGGGGCTACACCTTC.

This chain connects TRBV6-5 to TRBJ1-1; TRBD1 agrees at 7 bases. Trimming took 0 bases from V and 0 from J; bases not matched to a gene: 4. The CDR3 sequence is 16 residues long. Per germline, CDR1 MNHEY and CDR2 SVGAGI. CDR3 sequence: CASSYSGGTMNTEAFF. The CDR3 DNA sequence: TGTGCCAGCAGTTACTCAGGGGGCACAATGAACACTGAAGCTTTCTTT.

On this clone itself: Other DNA sequences within the sample encode an identical CDR3. The chain recombines TRBV5-1 with TRBJ2-2; TRBD1 is a possible D gene (5 bases). The germline CDR1 and CDR2 sequences are SGHRS and YFSETQ. This CDR3 comprises 14 residues. V was cut by 4 bases and J by 1 base, with 8 bases left in between. CDR3 bases: TGCGCCAGCAGCGCCACAGGGAACACCGGGGAGCTGTTTTTT. Amino acids: CASSATGNTGELFF.

This sequence joins TRBV18 and TRBJ1-1; 7 bases fit TRBD1. The CDR3 consists of 12 residues. Germline trimming cut 3 bases from V and 13 bases from J; bases unmatched to any gene: 8. In germline, CDR1 is KGHSH, CDR2 LQKENI. CDR3 sequence reads: CASSPSRGLGFF. The DNA for the CDR3 is TGTGCCAGCTCACCCTCTAGGGGGCTGGGTTTCTTT.

This rearrangement joins TRBV12-3 or TRBV12-4 to TRBJ1-4; D is unresolved. V dropped 3 bases and J dropped 3 bases, with 5 bases sitting between them. CDR3 length: 13 residues. CDR3 sequence reads: CASSLGANEKLFF. CDR3 sequence (DNA): TGTGCCAGCAGTTTGGGTGCTAATGAAAAACTGTTTTTT.

CDR3 nucleotide sequence: TGTGCCAGCAGTTACAGGGTGGACAGCTTCTATGGCTACACCTTC. It is translated as CASSYRVDSFYGYTF. The chain uses TRBV6-5 and TRBJ1-2; possibly TRBD1 for D (6 bases). CDR3 size: 15 residues. Per germline, CDR1 MNHEY and CDR2 SVGAGI. V was cut by 2 bases and J by 4 bases, with 14 bases left in between.

The V and J genes are TRBV28 and TRBJ2-7, with D possibly being TRBD1 (6 bases). The germline gives CDR1 MDHEN, CDR2 SYDVKM. V lost 5 bases and J lost 3, with 14 bases in between. The CDR3 covers 14 residues. This CDR3 reads CASSQGTELYEQYF. The CDR3 region has the DNA TGTGCCAGCAGTCAGGGGACCGAACTCTACGAGCAGTACTTC.

V usage is TRBV7-8 and J usage is TRBJ1-5; tentative D call: TRBD1 (6 bases). The ends were cut back, 1 base at V and 4 bases at J, with 8 bases in the middle. Germline V gene data show CDR1 as SGHVS and CDR2 as FQNEAQ. The CDR3 contains 14 residues. DNA for the CDR3: TGTGCCAGCAGCTTAGTTGACAGGAATCAGCCCCAGCATTTT. It encodes CASSLVDRNQPQHF.

The rearrangement links TRBV19 to TRBJ1-1, with D possibly TRBD1 on 5 matching bases. The V gene lost 4 bases and the J gene lost 0 bases, with 9 bases spanning the gap. In germline, CDR1 is LNHDA, CDR2 SQIVND (reference sequence). The CDR3 sequence is 14 residues long. The CDR3 DNA is TGTGCCAGTAGTAGACAGAACTTGAACACTGAAGCTTTCTTT. This gives the protein CASSRQNLNTEAFF.

The chain links TRBV7-3 to TRBJ2-1, with D perhaps assigned TRBD1 or TRBD2 (5 bases each). The CDR3 runs to 15 residues. V lost 3 bases, J lost 5 bases, and 14 bases lay in between. Germline loops: CDR1 SGHTA, CDR2 FQGTGA. The CDR3 DNA reads as TGTGCCAGCAGCTTGGAGTGGGGGTCCCACAATGAGCAGTTCTTC. Encoded protein: CASSLEWGSHNEQFF. The full variable domain, its missing parts supplied by reference TRBV7-3 and TRBJ2-1, is GAGVSQTPSNKVTEKGKYVELRCDPISGHTALYWYRQSLGQGPEFLIYFQGTGAADDSGLPNDRFFAVRPEGSVSTLKIQRTERGDSAVYLCASSLEWGSHNEQFFGPGTRLTVL.

CDR3 amino acids: CASSPEFPSGSGNEQFF. CDR3 coding DNA: TGTGCCAGCTCACCAGAATTTCCTAGCGGGAGCGGAAATGAGCAGTTCTTC. V and J are TRBV18 and TRBJ2-1; TRBD2 matches 10 bases. With V trimmed by 2 bases and J by 7 bases, 11 bases remained unmatched. The CDR3 covers 17 residues. Germline V gene lookup returns CDR1 KGHSH and CDR2 LQKENI.

This clone was found once. This rearrangement joins TRBV5-3 to TRBJ2-7; 13 bases fit TRBD2. TRBV5-3 is sorted into the ORF group, with uncertain function. Trimming cost V 4 bases and J 5 bases; bases outside gene matches: 9. The CDR3 contains 16 residues. The CDR3 loop is CARSLGTSGISHEQYF. CDR3 bases: TGTGCCAGAAGCCTAGGGACTAGCGGGATTTCCCACGAGCAGTACTTC.

The chain recombines TRBV4-3 with TRBJ1-6; TRBD1 aligns across 9 bases. Germline-derived CDR1 and CDR2 are LGHNA and YSLEER. The CDR3 totals 17 residues. The trim removed 6 bases at V and 10 bases at J, leaving 16 bases unmatched. The CDR3 is CASRHTLGGQGGSPLHF. In DNA form, the CDR3 reads TGCGCCAGCAGACATACCTTGGGGGGACAGGGAGGCTCACCCCTCCACTTT.

This clone has a single count. The chain links TRBV28 to TRBJ1-1; a weak D match, TRBD1 (5 bases). Trimming took 8 bases from V and 0 from J, leaving 13 bases between them. From germline, CDR1 is MDHEN and CDR2 SYDVKM. This CDR3 has 14 amino acids. The CDR3: CASQTVQMNTEAFF. Written as DNA, the CDR3 is TGTGCCAGCCAGACAGTGCAGATGAACACTGAAGCTTTCTTT. Full variable domain (missing parts from reference TRBV28 and TRBJ1-1): DVKVTQSSRYLVKRTGEKVFLECVQDMDHENMFWYRQDPGLGLRLIYFSYDVKMKEKGDIPEGYSVSREKKERFSLILESASTNQTSMYLCASQTVQMNTEAFFGQGTRLTVV.

This chain links TRBV5-1 with TRBJ1-6; 10 bases line up with TRBD1. This CDR3 has 19 amino acids. Unmatched junction bases numbered 10, after V lost 2 bases and J lost 2 bases. Germline V CDR1 and CDR2: SGHRS, YFSETQ. In DNA form, the CDR3 reads TGCGCCAGCAGCTTCCCTGGGGACAGGGGCTCTCCCTATAATTCACCCCTCCACTTT. Amino acid sequence: CASSFPGDRGSPYNSPLHF.

V gene TRBV2 combines with J gene TRBJ1-5; D gene unclear. Germline V gene sequence: CDR1 SNHLY, CDR2 FYNNEI. The CDR3 runs to 15 residues. Trimming left V 2 bases short and J 4 bases short, with 12 bases between. CDR3 sequence reads: CASSEQGLENQPQHF. DNA for the CDR3: TGTGCCAGCAGTGAACAAGGGCTGGAAAATCAGCCCCAGCATTTT.

The chain employs TRBV7-8 and TRBJ2-3, with unresolved D. Trimming pared 2 bases from V and 2 bases from J, leaving 11 bases between. This CDR3 contains 15 residues. Looked up from germline, CDR1 is SGHVS and CDR2 is FQNEAQ. This CDR3 is CASSLLRVNTDTQYF. DNA for the CDR3: TGTGCCAGCAGCTTATTAAGGGTGAACACAGATACGCAGTATTTT.

This chain links TRBV19 with TRBJ2-7; 7 bases are shared with TRBD1. Germline V CDR1 and CDR2: LNHDA, SQIVND (reference sequence). This CDR3 is built from 13 residues. V shed 5 bases, J shed 3 bases, and the junction held 4 bases outside the gene matches. The CDR3 spells CASSARDSYEQYF. In DNA, the CDR3 is TGTGCCAGTAGTGCCCGGGACAGCTACGAGCAGTACTTC. The complete variable domain, with remaining parts taken from reference TRBV19 and TRBJ2-7, reads DGGITQSPKYLFRKEGQNVTLSCEQNLNHDAMYWYRQDPGQGLRLIYYSQIVNDFQKGDIAEGYSVSREKKESFPLTVTSAQKNPTAFYLCASSARDSYEQYFGPGTRLTVT.

The J gene is TRBJ2-5, the V gene TRBV28, with TRBD2 as a possible D gene (6 bases). V lost 8 bases, J lost 1 base, and 20 bases lay in between. Germline lookup yields CDR1 MDHEN and CDR2 SYDVKM. The CDR3 has 16 residues. The CDR3 DNA sequence: TGTGCCAGCGGGGCTCGTGGGAGGCAAATCCAAGAGACCCAGTACTTC. The encoded protein is CASGARGRQIQETQYF.

The rearrangement joins TRBV5-4 to TRBJ2-1, with D unresolved. This CDR3 comprises 13 residues. CDR1 SGHNT and CDR2 YYREEE come from the germline V gene (reference sequence). Trimming shortened V by 4 bases and J by 10 bases, and 15 bases separated the two germline ends. Here the CDR3 DNA reads TGTGCCAGCAGCACTGGACCAACTGGAGAGCAGTTCTTC. Its translation is CASSTGPTGEQFF.

This rearrangement joins TRBV4-3 to TRBJ1-4; unclear D gene. V dropped 0 bases and J dropped 1 base, with 9 bases sitting between them. This CDR3 region has 16 residues. Germline loops: CDR1 LGHNA, CDR2 YSLEER. As DNA, the CDR3 is TGCGCCAGCAGCCAAGATGGTCGCGGAACTAATGAAAAACTGTTTTTT. Translation gives CASSQDGRGTNEKLFF.